The text below deals with one T cell receptor (beta chain). This sample is drawn from a study of T-cell reconstitution after alpha-beta-depleted transplantation in children. Looked up from germline, CDR1 is LGHNA and CDR2 is YSLEER. V lost 4 bases, J lost 3 bases, and 6 bases stayed unmatched. This CDR3 spans 14 amino acids. TCRbeta library preparation incorporated unique molecular identifiers. TCRdb re-analysed the PCR reads in MiXCR, keeping a single row per CDR3 protein. The table has some 490,000 distinct CDR3 sequences, 12% seen once. The rearrangement links TRBV4-3 to TRBJ2-7; 7 positions match TRBD2. Specimen: PBMCs from the stem cell graft donor, collected from the stem cell graft. The TCR originated in a human donor who donated a stem cell graft to a child with combined immunodeficiency. CDR3 sequence: CASSLDTGGYEQYF. The CDR3 DNA reads as TGCGCCAGCAGCCTGGACACGGGAGGCTACGAGCAGTACTTC.